Described below is a single T cell receptor (beta chain) sequence and its context. Per germline, CDR1 LNHDA and CDR2 SQIVND (reference sequence). The CDR3 has 15 amino acids. Between the trimmed V and J ends, which lost 5 bases and 0 bases, there was a span of 13 bases. Clones were sequenced by immunoSEQ multiplex PCR, and TCRdb holds only the in-frame ones, with some missing. The sample includes 45,000 to 60,000 clones, 90% of them seen just once. This specimen comes from a study of chemoradiotherapy in HPV16-positive cancers. The source was blood, collected from a patient who underwent chemoradiotherapy. The chain employs TRBV19 and TRBJ1-1; perhaps TRBD1 as D (5 bases). This receptor was identified in a human donor with HPV-associated anogenital cancer. CDR3 coding DNA: TGTGCCAGTAGTTCCGGCCTAGGGGTGAACACTGAAGCTTTCTTT. As protein: CASSSGLGVNTEAFF.